These 32 T cell receptor beta chains came from one sample sequenced in a study of naive and memory T cell subsets. Both TRBC1 and TRBC2 were covered by a beta constant-region primer of two equimolar oligonucleotides. The ligated cDNA underwent four PCR rounds using SP2 and nested alpha and beta constant-region primers. TCRdb independently ran MiXCR on the UMI-ligation and nested PCR reads; one entry per CDR3 protein. This table holds some 80,000 distinct CDR3 sequences, over 9% found once. Sequences were obtained from naive CD8+ T cells from blood. These receptors were obtained from a human donor in good health.

This clonotype occurred many times. This sequence joins TRBV13 and TRBJ1-1; no definite D call. There are 11 residues in the CDR3. V lost 5 bases and J lost 6, with 7 bases in between. Per the germline V gene, CDR1 is PRHDT and CDR2 is FYEKMQ (reference sequence). In DNA, the CDR3 is TGTGCCAGCAGCGACGGACCTGAAGCTTTCTTT. This gives the protein CASSDGPEAFF.

This clonotype was observed at least ten times. The chain is built from TRBV3-1 and TRBJ2-2; 8 bases are a match to TRBD2. The ends lost 1 base at V and 5 bases at J; junction bases unmatched: 15. The CDR3 contains 19 residues. Germline V gene lookup returns CDR1 LGHDT and CDR2 YNNKEL (reference sequence). CDR3 sequence: CASSQASGFSGRRTGELFF. CDR3 nucleotides: TGTGCCAGCAGCCAAGCTTCTGGTTTCAGCGGGAGACGAACCGGGGAGCTGTTTTTT. Looking up the rest from reference TRBV3-1 and TRBJ2-2 gives the full variable domain: DTAVSQTPKYLVTQMGNDKSIKCEQNLGHDTMYWYKQDSKKFLKIMFSYNNKELIINETVPNRFSPKSPDKAHLNLHINSLELGDSAVYFCASSQASGFSGRRTGELFFGEGSRLTVL.

The V gene is TRBV7-9, the J gene TRBJ2-3; no clear D. The germline V gene has CDR1 SEHNR and CDR2 FQNEAQ (reference sequence). The CDR3 loop spans 13 amino acids. V lost 0 bases to trimming and J lost 8 bases, with 9 bases between them. This chain's CDR3 is CASSLAMDSTQYF. The CDR3 nucleotides read TGTGCCAGCAGCTTAGCGATGGATAGTACGCAGTATTTT.

Ten or more counts support this clonotype. The chain is built from TRBV3-1 and TRBJ2-1; 10 bases fit TRBD2. There are 15 residues in the CDR3. In germline, CDR1 is LGHDT, CDR2 YNNKEL (reference sequence). V shed 0 bases, J shed 7 bases, and the junction held 3 bases outside the gene matches. CDR3 amino acids: CASSQDRTSGNEQFF. CDR3 in DNA: TGTGCCAGCAGCCAAGACCGGACTAGCGGTAATGAGCAGTTCTTC.

Only a few counts were recorded for this clonotype. The rearrangement links TRBV12-3 or TRBV12-4 to TRBJ2-5, with 8 bases fitting TRBD1. CDR3 length equals 13 residues. Losses at the gene ends were 6 bases for V and 4 bases for J; bases not matched to a gene: 4. CDR3 bases: TGTGCCAGCAGCGACAGGGGTCGAGAGACCCAGTACTTC. Protein sequence: CASSDRGRETQYF.

The table lists this clonotype with a few counts. The chain uses TRBV5-6 and TRBJ2-1; the D is unclear. V was trimmed by 1 base and J by 6 bases, leaving 11 bases between them. This CDR3 has 14 residues. Germline V gene data show CDR1 as SGHDT and CDR2 as YYEEEE. This chain's CDR3 is CASSLYPAPNEQFF. The CDR3 DNA is TGTGCCAGCAGCTTGTATCCCGCCCCCAATGAGCAGTTCTTC.

This clonotype showed up just a few times. CDR3: CASSQVASSTDTQYF. In nucleotides, the CDR3 is TGTGCCAGCAGCCAGGTGGCATCTAGCACAGATACGCAGTATTTT. The rearrangement uses TRBV3-1 and TRBJ2-3, with unresolved D. CDR1 is LGHDT, CDR2 YNNKEL, per germline (reference sequence). The CDR3 runs 15 residues. Trimming removed 3 bases at V and 0 bases at J, with 10 bases between.

This clonotype was recorded many times. The CDR3 DNA follows: TGCGCCAGCCCCTCCGCAGCAGGTTATCTTACGAATGAGCAGTTCTTC. Residues: CASPSAAGYLTNEQFF. This chain links TRBV10-1 with TRBJ2-1; D call uncertain. Looked up from germline, CDR1 is WNHNN and CDR2 is SYGVQD (reference sequence). This CDR3 is 16 amino acids long. Trimming took off 8 bases at V and 7 bases at J, with 24 bases between the two ends.

The chain has TRBV20-1 and TRBJ2-7; no definite D call. CDR1 is DFQATT, CDR2 SNEGSKA, per germline (reference sequence). Trimming took 0 bases from V and 7 from J, leaving 7 bases between them. This CDR3 has 11 amino acids. This chain's CDR3 is CSARDYVEQYF. The CDR3, as DNA: TGCAGTGCTAGAGATTATGTAGAGCAGTACTTC.

This clonotype was seen ten or more times. The chain combines TRBV6-5 with TRBJ2-2; D remains unclear. Germline assignment: CDR1 MNHEY and CDR2 SVGAGI. V shed 6 bases and J shed 6 bases, with 8 bases lying between them. The CDR3 sequence is 12 residues long. The CDR3 is CASRTGPGELFF. The CDR3 DNA reads TGTGCCAGCAGGACTGGGCCCGGGGAGCTGTTTTTT.

The chain is built from TRBV5-6 and TRBJ1-1; tentative D call: TRBD1 (5 bases). Germline values: CDR1 SGHDT, CDR2 YYEEEE. CDR3 length equals 14 residues. V lost 7 bases and J lost 0, with 13 bases in between. In nucleotides, the CDR3 is TGTGCCAGCGGGACCGGGAGTCTGAACACTGAAGCTTTCTTT. This encodes CASGTGSLNTEAFF.

The chain uses TRBV10-3 and TRBJ2-3; TRBD2 aligns across 10 bases. Trimming took 0 bases from V and 1 from J; bases not matched to a gene: 7. This CDR3 has 18 amino acids. CDR1 and CDR2 (germline): ENHRY, SYGVKD. CDR3 amino acids: CAISESSGRLVGTDTQYF. Written as DNA, the CDR3 is TGTGCCATCAGTGAGTCTAGCGGGAGGTTGGTTGGCACAGATACGCAGTATTTT.

The rearrangement joins TRBV29-1 to TRBJ2-3, with 9 bases that match TRBD2. The CDR3 has 13 amino acids. Losses at the gene ends were 4 bases for V and 5 bases for J; bases not matched to a gene: 4. The germline CDR1 and CDR2 sequences are SQVTM and ANQGSEA. CDR3 coding DNA: TGCAGCGTTGTGGCGGGAGGGGTAGATACGCAGTATTTT. Its translation is CSVVAGGVDTQYF.

This clonotype was seen ten or more times. The chain joins TRBV18 to TRBJ2-1; 12 nucleotides align to TRBD2. This CDR3 contains 13 residues. Germline V gene sequence: CDR1 KGHSH, CDR2 LQKENI. V lost 6 bases to trimming and J lost 8 bases; unmatched junction nucleotides: 2. The CDR3 loop reads CASSGLAGDEQFF. The CDR3 DNA is TGTGCCAGCTCGGGACTAGCGGGCGATGAGCAGTTCTTC.

This clonotype appeared many times. The chain carries TRBV29-1 and TRBJ2-7; possible D gene TRBD1, 6 bases. The CDR3 runs to 13 residues. Trimming cost V 7 bases and J 0 bases, with 13 bases left between them. CDR1 and CDR2 (germline): SQVTM, ANQGSEA. The CDR3: CSATADSSYEQYF. CDR3 sequence (DNA): TGCAGCGCAACGGCGGACAGCTCCTACGAGCAGTACTTC.

CDR3 DNA: TGCGCCAGCAGCCAAGAAAGTGCAGATACGCAGTATTTT. Protein: CASSQESADTQYF. The chain carries TRBV4-1 and TRBJ2-3; D is undetermined. The CDR3 totals 13 residues. V lost 0 bases and J lost 4, with 5 bases in between. The germline gives CDR1 MGHRA, CDR2 YSYEKL.

This clonotype appeared many times. This rearrangement joins TRBV15 to TRBJ2-7, with D unresolved. The V and J ends lost 8 bases and 3 bases respectively, with 11 bases between them. Germline V lookup: CDR1 LNHNV, CDR2 YYDKDF (reference sequence). The CDR3 extends over 12 amino acids. The CDR3 here is CATSRNHYEQYF. For the CDR3, the DNA is TGTGCCACCTCTCGCAACCACTACGAGCAGTACTTC.

This clonotype occurred many times. This chain's CDR3 is CASSQDRLGGGYTF. Written as DNA, the CDR3 is TGTGCCAGCAGCCAAGACCGACTCGGAGGCGGCTACACCTTC. V and J are TRBV4-2 and TRBJ1-2; no definite D call. The ends were cut back, 0 bases at V and 8 bases at J, with 13 bases in the middle. The CDR3 extends over 14 amino acids. The germline CDR1 and CDR2 sequences are LGHNA and YNFKEQ.

In this sample, this clonotype turned up many times. This chain joins TRBV7-9 and TRBJ2-6; TRBD1 aligns across 7 bases. V dropped 5 bases and J dropped 2; count of bases not matched to a gene: 6. The CDR3 spans 16 residues. CDR1 and CDR2 (germline): SEHNR, FQNEAQ (reference sequence). The DNA of the CDR3 is TGTGCCAGCAGCCGATCTACAGGGGCTGGGGCCAACGTCCTGACTTTC. Protein sequence: CASSRSTGAGANVLTF.

This clonotype was seen repeatedly, ten times or more. The chain combines TRBV4-3 with TRBJ2-5; D is uncertain. The CDR3 consists of 14 residues. Germline assignment: CDR1 LGHNA and CDR2 YSLEER. The V end lost 0 bases, the J end lost 9 bases, and 14 bases lay between the germline ends. The CDR3 sequence is CASSQDPTSTAQYF. The CDR3, as DNA: TGCGCCAGCAGCCAAGATCCGACCTCCACGGCCCAGTACTTC.

The table lists this clonotype with many counts. V usage is TRBV4-1 and J usage is TRBJ2-5; the D gene is possibly TRBD2 (5 bases). From germline, CDR1 is MGHRA and CDR2 YSYEKL. This CDR3 comprises 16 residues. V was pared by 0 bases and J by 3 bases, with 14 bases between. CDR3 protein: CASSQEQRQSKETQYF. The CDR3 DNA is TGCGCCAGCAGCCAAGAACAGCGGCAGAGCAAAGAGACCCAGTACTTC.

Ten or more counts support this clonotype. CDR3 residues: CASSESASGLYEQYF. CDR3 sequence (DNA): TGTGCCAGCAGTGAAAGTGCTAGCGGGCTCTACGAGCAGTACTTC. This chain joins TRBV2 and TRBJ2-7; 8 bases match TRBD2. From germline, CDR1 is SNHLY and CDR2 FYNNEI. This CDR3 is built from 15 residues. The junction had 6 bases not matched to a gene; V was cut back by 2 bases and J by 3 bases.

The genes are TRBV28 and TRBJ1-3, with D hard to call. This CDR3 has 14 amino acids. Per the germline V gene, CDR1 is MDHEN and CDR2 is SYDVKM. V was clipped by 5 bases and J by 3 bases, with 11 bases between them. Here the CDR3 reads CASSREICGNTIYF. The CDR3 bases are TGTGCCAGCAGTCGGGAAATTTGTGGAAACACCATATATTTT. Drawing the rest from reference TRBV28 and TRBJ1-3, the complete variable domain is DVKVTQSSRYLVKRTGEKVFLECVQDMDHENMFWYRQDPGLGLRLIYFSYDVKMKEKGDIPEGYSVSREKKERFSLILESASTNQTSMYLCASSREICGNTIYFGEGSWLTVV.

This clonotype was detected ten times or more. The chain combines TRBV7-9 with TRBJ2-5, with 12 bases that match TRBD2. Trimming took 5 bases from V and 5 from J; bases not matched to a gene: 9. This CDR3 spans 16 amino acids. Germline V lookup: CDR1 SEHNR, CDR2 FQNEAQ (reference sequence). CDR3 in DNA: TGTGCCAGCAGCCCCTGGACTAGCGGGATAATCGAGACCCAGTACTTC. This sequence encodes CASSPWTSGIIETQYF.

V is TRBV5-1 and J is TRBJ2-3, with TRBD2 identical over 13 bases. Germline CDR1 reads SGHRS; CDR2 reads YFSETQ. V was clipped by 0 bases and J by 5 bases; unmatched bases: 6. This CDR3 region has 17 residues. Written as DNA, the CDR3 is TGCGCCAGCAGCTTGGAAGGACTAGCGGGAGTCTTAGATACGCAGTATTTT. Translation: CASSLEGLAGVLDTQYF. The full variable domain, rest sourced from reference TRBV5-1 and TRBJ2-3, is KAGVTQTPRYLIKTRGQQVTLSCSPISGHRSVSWYQQTPGQGLQFLFEYFSETQRNKGNFPGRFSGRQFSNSRSEMNVSTLELGDSALYLCASSLEGLAGVLDTQYFGPGTRLTVL.

This chain links TRBV3-1 with TRBJ1-1; 8 nucleotides line up with TRBD1. CDR1 is LGHDT, CDR2 YNNKEL, per germline (reference sequence). This CDR3 is 14 amino acids long. The V gene end was trimmed by 2 bases and the J gene end by 5 bases; junction bases not matched to a gene: 4. This chain's CDR3 is CASSQRTGRTEAFF. The CDR3 DNA reads as TGTGCCAGCAGCCAAAGGACAGGGAGGACTGAAGCTTTCTTT.

This clonotype was detected ten times or more. V and J are TRBV20-1 and TRBJ2-6; D call uncertain. The CDR3 extends over 14 amino acids. V lost 3 bases and J 0 bases, leaving 6 bases between the germline ends. The V gene's germline CDR1 is DFQATT and CDR2 SNEGSKA (reference sequence). The CDR3, as DNA: TGCAGTGCTAGCAAGTTCTCTGGGGCCAACGTCCTGACTTTC. Amino acid sequence: CSASKFSGANVLTF.

The rearrangement uses TRBV5-5 and TRBJ2-1; possible D gene TRBD1, 5 bases. V shed 0 bases and J shed 8 bases, with 12 bases lying between them. CDR3 length equals 14 residues. Germline CDR1 is SGHKS and CDR2 is YYEKEE (reference sequence). Here the CDR3 DNA reads TGTGCCAGCAGCTTGGTACCGGCCAGGGATGAGCAGTTCTTC. As protein: CASSLVPARDEQFF.

The J gene is TRBJ2-3, the V gene TRBV5-1, with 9 bases lining up with TRBD1. This CDR3 spans 20 amino acids. Unmatched junction bases numbered 18, after V lost 4 bases and J lost 0 bases. CDR1 and CDR2 from the germline V gene are SGHRS and YFSETQ. Written as DNA, the CDR3 is TGCGCCAGCAGCATCCCCGGGACAGGGACCCCATGGGTGAGCACAGATACGCAGTATTTT. Protein product: CASSIPGTGTPWVSTDTQYF.

This clonotype has a count of ten or more. The V gene is TRBV29-1, the J gene TRBJ2-5; TRBD1 might be the D (6 bases). This CDR3 has 13 amino acids. V was shortened by 3 bases and J by 1 base, with 9 bases between the two germline ends. Germline V gene data show CDR1 as SQVTM and CDR2 as ANQGSEA. The CDR3 DNA sequence: TGCAGCGTTGATGGACAGTTCCAAGAGACCCAGTACTTC. This encodes CSVDGQFQETQYF.

J is TRBJ2-4 and V is TRBV19, with 7 bases lining up with TRBD2. The CDR3 runs 17 residues. In germline, CDR1 is LNHDA, CDR2 SQIVND (reference sequence). J was trimmed by 5 bases and V by 7 bases; bases with no gene match: 17. DNA of the CDR3: TGTGCCAGTACCCCCCGCGCGGGAGCGCACCCGGAAAACATTCAGTACTTC. It codes for CASTPRAGAHPENIQYF. Together with reference TRBV19 and TRBJ2-4, the CDR3 gives the full variable domain: DGGITQSPKYLFRKEGQNVTLSCEQNLNHDAMYWYRQDPGQGLRLIYYSQIVNDFQKGDIAEGYSVSREKKESFPLTVTSAQKNPTAFYLCASTPRAGAHPENIQYFGAGTRLSVL.

This clonotype was observed at least ten times. V and J are TRBV29-1 and TRBJ2-7, with D perhaps matching TRBD1 (6 bases). Trimming took 4 bases from V and 2 from J, leaving 12 bases between them. The CDR3 is made up of 13 amino acids. Germline CDR1 is SQVTM and CDR2 is ANQGSEA. The CDR3 reads CSVVTGAAYEQYF. The CDR3 nucleotides read TGCAGCGTTGTGACAGGTGCCGCCTACGAGCAGTACTTC.